This T cell receptor (beta chain) was observed in a study of blood T cell repertoires in COVID-19. About the study: Nucleic acid was either cDNA or gDNA, and it came from T cells, B-cell-depleted T cells, or PBMCs.

Germline V gene data show CDR1 as MNHEY and CDR2 as SMNVEV (reference sequence). This CDR3 is 13 amino acids long. Trimming cost V 5 bases and J 5 bases, with 12 bases left between them. The data were produced by immunoSEQ multiplex PCR, yet TCRdb's version contains in-frame clones alone and is incomplete. The data contain approximately 210,000 clones, almost 85% of them seen just once; the ten biggest clones take up 15%. This clonotype was sampled from a man in his forties who had recovered from COVID-19. This chain joins TRBV27 and TRBJ2-5; D perhaps matches TRBD2 (6 bases). The sample taken for sequencing was PBMCs or T cells enriched from blood (not recorded which). CDR3 region: CASSRTTGETQYF. The CDR3 DNA reads TGTGCCAGCAGTAGGACTACCGGGGAGACCCAGTACTTC.